Below are 10 T cell receptor beta chains sequenced from a single sample in a study of beta chain features in type 1 diabetes. Isolated RNA was reverse transcribed in full, so expressed TCRB transcripts were sequenced. Sequenced by immunoSEQ multiplex PCR; TCRdb stores in-frame clones only, minus some. There are approximately 400,000 clones in the sample; more than 12% occur only once, and about 0.02% lies in the top ten. The sequencing sample was made of naive CD4+ T cells from blood. Every receptor here comes from a woman aged 18-30 years in good health.

J is TRBJ2-7 and V is TRBV6-5; 8 positions match TRBD1. The trim removed 9 bases at V and 6 bases at J, leaving 4 bases unmatched. Germline CDR1 MNHEY, CDR2 SVGAGI. The length of the CDR3 is 11 residues. For the CDR3, the DNA is TGTGCCAGAGACAGGGGTAGCGAGCAGTACTTC. It is translated as CARDRGSEQYF.

The chain uses TRBV5-4 and TRBJ2-7, with TRBD1 identical over 9 bases. The CDR3 is 16 residues long. V lost 3 bases and J lost 7; bases outside the gene matches: 14. Germline assignment: CDR1 SGHNT and CDR2 YYREEE (reference sequence). The CDR3 is CASSSARDRATGEQYF. CDR3 coding DNA: TGTGCCAGCAGCTCGGCCCGGGACAGGGCTACGGGTGAGCAGTACTTC.

The V and J genes are TRBV30 and TRBJ2-5; 11 bases map to TRBD2. CDR1 and CDR2 from the germline V gene are GTSNPN and SVGIG (reference sequence). The CDR3 is 15 residues long. J gave up 1 base and V 1 base, and 2 bases lay outside the gene matches. The CDR3 sequence is CAWSGGLAVQETQYF. Written as DNA, the CDR3 is TGTGCCTGGAGTGGGGGACTAGCGGTCCAAGAGACCCAGTACTTC. The full variable domain, completed using reference TRBV30 and TRBJ2-5, is SQTIHQWPATLVQPVGSPLSLECTVEGTSNPNLYWYRQAAGRGLQLLFYSVGIGQISSEVPQNLSASRPQDRQFILSSKKLLLSDSGFYLCAWSGGLAVQETQYFGPGTRLLVL.

This clone was detected a few times. The CDR3 DNA is TGTGCCTGGAGTGAGGAGCGTGAAGCTTTCTTT. It encodes CAWSEEREAFF. This chain connects TRBV30 to TRBJ1-1; D gene unclear. Germline assignment: CDR1 GTSNPN and CDR2 SVGIG (reference sequence). The CDR3 extends over 11 amino acids. Trimming stripped 1 base from V and 7 bases from J, with 7 bases between. Supplemented by reference TRBV30 and TRBJ1-1, the full variable domain reads SQTIHQWPATLVQPVGSPLSLECTVEGTSNPNLYWYRQAAGRGLQLLFYSVGIGQISSEVPQNLSASRPQDRQFILSSKKLLLSDSGFYLCAWSEEREAFFGQGTRLTVV.

The chain employs TRBV4-1 and TRBJ2-2; possibly TRBD2 for D (5 bases). This CDR3 spans 15 amino acids. V dropped 1 base and J dropped 3 bases, with 9 bases sitting between them. Germline lookup yields CDR1 MGHRA and CDR2 YSYEKL. CDR3 sequence reads: CASSQVEVDTGELFF. CDR3 sequence (DNA): TGCGCCAGCAGCCAAGTGGAGGTCGACACCGGGGAGCTGTTTTTT.

In its sample, this clone was seen a few times. The chain combines TRBV6-6 with TRBJ1-5; TRBD1 aligns across 8 bases. The germline V gene has CDR1 MNHNY and CDR2 SVGAGI (reference sequence). Losses at the gene ends were 4 bases for V and 2 bases for J; bases not matched to a gene: 4. The CDR3 runs 15 residues. DNA of the CDR3: TGTGCCAGCAGTTCACAGGACAGGGGCAATCAGCCCCAGCATTTT. This codes for CASSSQDRGNQPQHF.

This clone has only a few counts. J is TRBJ2-1 and V is TRBV4-2; D gene unclear. The CDR3 covers 16 residues. Trimming shortened V by 0 bases and J by 6 bases, and 15 bases separated the two germline ends. CDR1 LGHNA and CDR2 YNFKEQ come from the germline V gene. In DNA, the CDR3 is TGTGCCAGCAGCCAAGAATTTGAACTGCGCGCCAATGAGCAGTTCTTC. Translated, it gives CASSQEFELRANEQFF.

This clone was seen a few times. This rearrangement joins TRBV29-1 to TRBJ1-2; tentative D call: TRBD1 (5 bases). V was cut by 7 bases and J by 4 bases, with 13 bases left in between. The CDR3 has 12 residues. In germline, CDR1 is SQVTM, CDR2 ANQGSEA. CDR3 region: CSAPRQGYGYTF. The CDR3 DNA reads TGCAGCGCCCCGAGGCAGGGCTATGGCTACACCTTC.

The V gene is TRBV29-1, the J gene TRBJ1-2, with TRBD1 as a possible D gene (5 bases). The germline gives CDR1 SQVTM, CDR2 ANQGSEA. The CDR3 contains 11 residues. Here the CDR3 DNA reads TGCACCGTCAGGGATCCGGGTGGCTACACCTTC. It encodes CTVRDPGGYTF.

V and J are TRBV19 and TRBJ2-1; 8 bases line up with TRBD2. Unmatched junction bases numbered 15, after V lost 5 bases and J lost 12 bases. The CDR3 is 15 amino acids. Germline values: CDR1 LNHDA, CDR2 SQIVND (reference sequence). In nucleotides, the CDR3 is TGTGCCAGTAGTGAGCGGAGTAGCGGGGAGCGGGGGCAGTTCTTC. Encoded protein: CASSERSSGERGQFF.